What follows is one T cell receptor beta chain and its context. Original handling: Using reference gene primer amplification, nucleated cell counts were estimated. Produced via immunoSEQ multiplex PCR; TCRdb's table is partial and in-frame only. V, J and clone size reflect that table, while D and trimming were determined from the DNA. The sample yields 150,000 to 200,000 clones, about 89% seen once. The data are from a study of blood T cell repertoires in COVID-19. Germline assignment: CDR1 SGDLS and CDR2 YYNGEE. CDR3 size: 16 residues. The V segment lost 4 bases and the J segment 6 bases; nucleotides outside the gene matches: 10.

The sequencing sample was made of peripheral blood. The receptor comes from a man between 18 and 35 years old who had recovered from COVID-19. This chain links TRBV9 with TRBJ2-2; 9 positions agree with TRBD1. This CDR3 is CASSHGQGIAPGELFF. In DNA, the CDR3 is TGTGCCAGCAGCCATGGACAGGGGATAGCACCCGGGGAGCTGTTTTTT. The whole variable domain, filled in from reference TRBV9 and TRBJ2-2, reads DSGVTQTPKHLITATGQRVTLRCSPRSGDLSVYWYQQSLDQGLQFLIQYYNGEERAKGNILERFSAQQFPDLHSELNLSSLELGDSALYFCASSHGQGIAPGELFFGEGSRLTVL.